The 23 T cell receptor beta chains below all came from one sample that was sequenced in a study of T cell changes during pregnancy in multiple sclerosis (dated by TCRdb to about 2019). The library relied on the immunoSEQ multiplex PCR assay. TCRdb took this table from immuneACCESS and kept in-frame rearrangements with V and J called. Such tables lack part of the clones; where checked against another copy, unresolved V genes explain under half of the gap, and the rest is unexplained. This sample has 50,000 to 65,000 clones in its table, and 95% to 97% of those were observed once. The ten largest clonotypes hold 2.5% of the sample. Sequencing used CD8+ T cells from peripheral blood mononuclear cells, obtained after pregnancy. The receptors stem from a female donor with multiple sclerosis, enrolled in a pregnancy study.

The V and J genes are TRBV4-1 and TRBJ1-1; the match to TRBD1 covers 10 bases. CDR1 is MGHRA, CDR2 YSYEKL, per germline. V shed 3 bases, J shed 10 bases, and the junction held 8 bases outside the gene matches. The CDR3 sequence is 14 residues long. The CDR3 DNA reads as TGCGCCAGCAGCCAGCCGACAGGGGGCCTAGGAGCTTTCTTT. This encodes CASSQPTGGLGAFF.

The V call is TRBV9, the J call TRBJ2-3; D is perhaps TRBD1 (6 bases). The V end was cut by 4 bases, the J end by 0 bases, with 15 bases between. Looked up from germline, CDR1 is SGDLS and CDR2 is YYNGEE. The CDR3 is 16 amino acids. The CDR3 spells CASSLTGQPSTDTQYF. CDR3 nucleotide sequence: TGTGCCAGCAGCTTGACGGGACAACCTAGCACAGATACGCAGTATTTT.

The V gene is TRBV7-9, the J gene TRBJ2-1; 7 bases align to TRBD2. This CDR3 comprises 15 residues. Germline lookup yields CDR1 SEHNR and CDR2 FQNEAQ (reference sequence). V was pared by 5 bases and J by 6 bases, with 10 bases of the junction left unmatched. CDR3 DNA: TGTGCCAGCAGCGGAGGTACTAGCGCTGTCAATGAGCAGTTCTTC. Its protein is CASSGGTSAVNEQFF.

The V call is TRBV5-1, the J call TRBJ2-5; D perhaps matches TRBD1 (6 bases). This CDR3 region has 14 residues. Germline-derived CDR1 and CDR2 are SGHRS and YFSETQ. V was shortened by 0 bases and J by 4 bases, with 10 bases between the two germline ends. Here the CDR3 DNA reads TGCGCCAGCAGCTTGGACAGGGCAGGAGAGACCCAGTACTTC. It specifies CASSLDRAGETQYF.

In its sample, this clone was seen once. CDR3 in DNA: TGTGCCAGCAGTTTCCCGGCTAGCGGGAGAACAGATACGCAGTATTTT. The encoded protein is CASSFPASGRTDTQYF. The rearrangement joins TRBV28 to TRBJ2-3, with 10 bases that match TRBD2. The CDR3 has 16 amino acids. CDR1 and CDR2 from the germline V gene are MDHEN and SYDVKM. V dropped 3 bases and J dropped 3; count of bases not matched to a gene: 6.

In regard to this clone: The limits of the CDR3 on the DNA are not certain, so only TCRdb's listed CDR3 is given. V gene TRBV9 combines with J gene TRBJ2-1; TRBD2 is the table's D call, not checked against the DNA. Germline V gene sequence: CDR1 SGDLS, CDR2 YYNGEE. The CDR3 region is 13 residues in length, termini included. The CDR3 protein is CASSVGAGAGEFF.

The chain carries TRBV13 and TRBJ2-1; TRBD2 matches at 10 bases. J lost 9 bases, V lost 5 bases, and 34 bases had no gene match. CDR1 is PRHDT, CDR2 FYEKMQ, per germline (reference sequence). CDR3 length: 23 amino acids. The CDR3 DNA follows: TGTGCCAGCAGCCCCCCCCGGGGGGAAGCGGGAGGGCCAGGGATAGGCGGGTTAGGTGAGCAGTTCTTC. The encoded protein is CASSPPRGEAGGPGIGGLGEQFF.

The chain links TRBV27 to TRBJ1-2; D is unclear. This CDR3 spans 14 amino acids. V was shortened by 4 bases and J by 2 bases, with 11 bases between the two germline ends. Per the germline V gene, CDR1 is MNHEY and CDR2 is SMNVEV (reference sequence). CDR3 DNA sequence: TGTGCCAGCAGTTCCGGTCGGAGAAACTATGGCTACACCTTC. Its protein product is CASSSGRRNYGYTF.

This clone was recorded only once. V and J are TRBV9 and TRBJ2-7, with TRBD1 as a possible D gene (5 bases). The germline CDR1 and CDR2 sequences are SGDLS and YYNGEE. The CDR3 totals 14 residues. Trimming removed 0 bases at V and 2 bases at J, with 9 bases between. The CDR3 nucleotides read TGTGCCAGCAGCGTAGACAGGCGCCCCTACGAGCAGTACTTC. It yields the protein CASSVDRRPYEQYF.

The V and J genes are TRBV2 and TRBJ2-5, with 7 bases that match TRBD1. The trim removed 7 bases at V and 1 base at J, leaving 9 bases unmatched. Germline V gene lookup returns CDR1 SNHLY and CDR2 FYNNEI. The CDR3 extends over 15 amino acids. The CDR3 DNA reads TGTGCCAGCAAGATAGGGGCAGGGGGCCAAGAGACCCAGTACTTC. This codes for CASKIGAGGQETQYF. The full variable domain, completed using reference TRBV2 and TRBJ2-5, is EPEVTQTPSHQVTQMGQEVILRCVPISNHLYFYWYRQILGQKVEFLVSFYNNEISEKSEIFDDQFSVERPDGSNFTLKIRSTKLEDSAMYFCASKIGAGGQETQYFGPGTRLLVL.

V usage is TRBV7-2 and J usage is TRBJ1-2, with D maybe TRBD1 (5 bases). This CDR3 spans 13 amino acids. Germline CDR1 and CDR2: SGHTA and FQGNSA. V was cut by 1 base and J by 2 bases, with 5 bases left in between. The CDR3 region has the DNA TGTGCCAGCAGCTTAGGGGGCAACTATGGCTACACCTTC. Its protein is CASSLGGNYGYTF. The whole variable domain, filled in from reference TRBV7-2 and TRBJ1-2, reads GAGVSQSPSNKVTEKGKDVELRCDPISGHTALYWYRQSLGQGLEFLIYFQGNSAPDKSGLPSDRFSAERTGGSVSTLTIQRTQQEDSAVYLCASSLGGNYGYTFGSGTRLTVV.

This clone has a single count. V and J are TRBV27 and TRBJ2-1, with a weak D call TRBD1 (7 bases). The V end lost 11 bases, the J end lost 0 bases, and 11 bases lay between the germline ends. Germline V gene sequence: CDR1 MNHEY, CDR2 SMNVEV (reference sequence). The CDR3 sequence is 13 residues long. The CDR3: CAAGQSSYNEQFF. The CDR3 nucleotides are TGTGCCGCGGGACAGAGCTCCTACAATGAGCAGTTCTTC.

The chain carries TRBV9 and TRBJ2-1; TRBD2 matches at 9 bases. Germline V gene sequence: CDR1 SGDLS, CDR2 YYNGEE. This CDR3 comprises 18 residues. V shed 3 bases and J 7 bases; nucleotides not matched to a gene: 17. CDR3 amino acids: CASSEDAVLAGNLNEQFF. The CDR3 nucleotides are TGTGCCAGCAGCGAGGACGCTGTTCTAGCGGGGAACCTTAATGAGCAGTTCTTC. Complete variable domain (other parts from reference TRBV9 and TRBJ2-1): DSGVTQTPKHLITATGQRVTLRCSPRSGDLSVYWYQQSLDQGLQFLIQYYNGEERAKGNILERFSAQQFPDLHSELNLSSLELGDSALYFCASSEDAVLAGNLNEQFFGPGTRLTVL.

V gene TRBV13 combines with J gene TRBJ2-4; 11 nucleotides line up with TRBD2. The germline V gene has CDR1 PRHDT and CDR2 FYEKMQ (reference sequence). This CDR3 comprises 14 residues. V dropped 4 bases and J dropped 6; count of bases not matched to a gene: 2. The CDR3 here is CASSSGLAGNIQYF. CDR3 sequence (DNA): TGTGCCAGCAGCTCAGGACTAGCGGGAAACATTCAGTACTTC.

This sequence joins TRBV28 and TRBJ1-5; 8 nucleotides align to TRBD1. V was clipped by 1 base and J by 5 bases; unmatched bases: 4. The CDR3 has 15 amino acids. Germline CDR1 is MDHEN and CDR2 is SYDVKM. The CDR3 DNA is TGTGCCAGCAGTTTATACCCAGGGGGCGATCAGCCCCAGCATTTT. Amino acids: CASSLYPGGDQPQHF.

The count of this clone is one. DNA of the CDR3: TGTGCCAGCAGCTTACGCGGGAGGAGCACAGATACGCAGTATTTT. This encodes CASSLRGRSTDTQYF. The chain carries TRBV7-2 and TRBJ2-3, with TRBD2 matching 8 bases. Trimming took 2 bases from V and 0 from J; bases not matched to a gene: 1. Per the germline V gene, CDR1 is SGHTA and CDR2 is FQGNSA. The CDR3 is made up of 15 amino acids.

The chain joins TRBV19 to TRBJ2-3, with 7 bases aligning to TRBD1. Germline CDR1 is LNHDA and CDR2 is SQIVND (reference sequence). The CDR3 spans 13 residues. V dropped 5 bases and J dropped 4; count of bases not matched to a gene: 3. The CDR3 nucleotides read TGTGCCAGTAGTTCGACAGGGTCAGATACGCAGTATTTT. Translated: CASSSTGSDTQYF.

V and J are TRBV2 and TRBJ2-3; no firm D call. Germline V CDR1 and CDR2: SNHLY, FYNNEI. The V end lost 3 bases, the J end lost 2 bases, and 15 bases lay between the germline ends. This CDR3 has 16 amino acids. The CDR3 DNA sequence: TGTGCCAGCAGTGACTGGCTAGAAGGATCCACAGATACGCAGTATTTT. It codes for CASSDWLEGSTDTQYF. Drawing the rest from reference TRBV2 and TRBJ2-3, the complete variable domain is EPEVTQTPSHQVTQMGQEVILRCVPISNHLYFYWYRQILGQKVEFLVSFYNNEISEKSEIFDDQFSVERPDGSNFTLKIRSTKLEDSAMYFCASSDWLEGSTDTQYFGPGTRLTVL.

The rearrangement uses TRBV6-6 and TRBJ2-3; D not resolved. Trimming cost V 7 bases and J 5 bases, with 13 bases left between them. Per germline, CDR1 MNHNY and CDR2 SVGAGI (reference sequence). This CDR3 has 13 amino acids. The CDR3 DNA sequence: TGTGCCAGCATAGAGTTTCCGCGAGATACGCAGTATTTT. This encodes CASIEFPRDTQYF.

The V and J genes are TRBV29-1 and TRBJ2-7; 9 bases are a match to TRBD1. Trimming at V came to 6 bases and at J to 2 bases, leaving 8 bases not matched to a gene. The CDR3 has 14 amino acids. Germline assignment: CDR1 SQVTM and CDR2 ANQGSEA. CDR3 nucleotide sequence: TGCAGCGTAGTGACAGGGGGTCGCACCTACGAGCAGTACTTC. Translation: CSVVTGGRTYEQYF.

The chain uses TRBV6-5 and TRBJ1-1; D unresolved. Trimming left V 3 bases short and J 4 bases short, with 12 bases between. Germline V gene data show CDR1 as MNHEY and CDR2 as SVGAGI. The CDR3 spans 14 residues. The CDR3 reads CASSYDWGGTEAFF. As DNA, the CDR3 is TGTGCCAGCAGTTATGATTGGGGAGGCACTGAAGCTTTCTTT.

V and J are TRBV7-9 and TRBJ2-3, with 7 nucleotides matching TRBD1. CDR3 size: 16 residues. With V trimmed by 4 bases and J by 8 bases, 15 bases remained unmatched. Germline lookup yields CDR1 SEHNR and CDR2 FQNEAQ (reference sequence). The CDR3: CASSSTSGTALATQYF. CDR3 bases: TGTGCCAGCAGCTCGACTTCCGGGACAGCACTGGCTACGCAGTATTTT.

The chain is built from TRBV7-3 and TRBJ2-5; 7 nucleotides align to TRBD2. The DNA end favors TRBJ2-7, so the J call may be wrong. This CDR3 spans 13 amino acids. Germline CDR1 is SGHTA and CDR2 is FQGTGA. As DNA, the CDR3 is TGTGCCAGCAGCTTAGGCGGGAGCAGCGAGCAGTACTTC. It yields the protein CASSLGGSSEQYF.